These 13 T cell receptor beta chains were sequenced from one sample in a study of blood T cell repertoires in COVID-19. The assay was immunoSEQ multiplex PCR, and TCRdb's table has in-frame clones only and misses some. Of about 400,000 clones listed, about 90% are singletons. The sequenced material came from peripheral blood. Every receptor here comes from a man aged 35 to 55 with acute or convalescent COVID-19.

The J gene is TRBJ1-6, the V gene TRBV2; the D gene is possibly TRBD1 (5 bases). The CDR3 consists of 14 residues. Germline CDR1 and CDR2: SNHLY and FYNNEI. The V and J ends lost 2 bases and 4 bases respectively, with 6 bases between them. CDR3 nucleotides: TGTGCCAGCAGTGAACGACAGTATAATTCACCCCTCCACTTT. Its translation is CASSERQYNSPLHF.

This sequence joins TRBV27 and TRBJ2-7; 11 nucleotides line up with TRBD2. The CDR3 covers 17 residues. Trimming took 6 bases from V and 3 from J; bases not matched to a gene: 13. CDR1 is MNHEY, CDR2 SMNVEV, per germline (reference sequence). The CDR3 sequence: CASSDTGTSGNFYEQYF. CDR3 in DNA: TGTGCCAGCAGCGATACCGGGACTAGCGGCAACTTCTACGAGCAGTACTTC.

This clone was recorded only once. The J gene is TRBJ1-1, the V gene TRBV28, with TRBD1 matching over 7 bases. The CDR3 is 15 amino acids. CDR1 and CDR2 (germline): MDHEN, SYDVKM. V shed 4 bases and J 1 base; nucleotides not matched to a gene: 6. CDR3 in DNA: TGTGCCAGCAGTTCTGGGGGGACAGCGAACACTGAAGCTTTCTTT. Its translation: CASSSGGTANTEAFF.

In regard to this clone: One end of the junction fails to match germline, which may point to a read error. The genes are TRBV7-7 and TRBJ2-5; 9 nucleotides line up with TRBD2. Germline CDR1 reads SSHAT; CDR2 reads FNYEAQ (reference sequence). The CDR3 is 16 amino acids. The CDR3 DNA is TGTGCTAGCAGCTCAGGGGATAGCGGGGGCCAAGAGACCCAGTACTTC. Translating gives CASSSGDSGGQETQYF. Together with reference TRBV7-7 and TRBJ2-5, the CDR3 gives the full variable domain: GAGVSQSPRYKVTKRGQDVTLRCDPISSHATLYWYQQALGQGPEFLTYFNYEAQPDKSGLPSDRFSAERPEGSISTLTIQRTEQRDSAMYRCASSSGDSGGQETQYFGPGTRLLVL.

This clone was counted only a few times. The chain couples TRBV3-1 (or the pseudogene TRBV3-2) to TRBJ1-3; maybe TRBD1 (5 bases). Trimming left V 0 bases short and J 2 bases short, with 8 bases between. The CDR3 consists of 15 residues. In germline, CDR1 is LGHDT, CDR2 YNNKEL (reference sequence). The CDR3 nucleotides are TGTGCCAGCAGCCAAGACGAAGGGGCTGGAAACACCATATATTTT. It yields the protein CASSQDEGAGNTIYF.

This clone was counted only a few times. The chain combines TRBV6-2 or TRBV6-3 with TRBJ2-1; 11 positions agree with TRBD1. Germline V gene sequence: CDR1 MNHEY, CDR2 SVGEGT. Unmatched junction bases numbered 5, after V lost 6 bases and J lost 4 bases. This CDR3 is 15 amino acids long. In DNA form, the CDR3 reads TGTGCCAGCAGCCCGGGACAGGGGGATTACAATGAGCAGTTCTTC. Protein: CASSPGQGDYNEQFF.

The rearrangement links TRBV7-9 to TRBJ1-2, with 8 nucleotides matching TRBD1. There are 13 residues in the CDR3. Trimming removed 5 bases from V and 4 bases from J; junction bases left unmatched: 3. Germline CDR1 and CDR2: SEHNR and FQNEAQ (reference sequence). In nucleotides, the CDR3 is TGTGCCAGCAGCCCAACAGGGGGCTATGGCTACACCTTC. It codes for CASSPTGGYGYTF.

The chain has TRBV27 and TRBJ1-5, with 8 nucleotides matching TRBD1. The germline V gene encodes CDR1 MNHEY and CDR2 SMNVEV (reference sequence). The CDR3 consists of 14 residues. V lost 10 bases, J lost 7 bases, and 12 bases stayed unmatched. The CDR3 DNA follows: TGTGCCACCGGTAAGGACAGGGAATTACAGCCCCAGCATTTT. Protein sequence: CATGKDRELQPQHF.

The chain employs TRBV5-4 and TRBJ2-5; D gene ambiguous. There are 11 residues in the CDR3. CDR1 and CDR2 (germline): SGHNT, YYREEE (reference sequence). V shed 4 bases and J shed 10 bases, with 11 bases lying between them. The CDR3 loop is CASSTKNGQYF. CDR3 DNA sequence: TGTGCCAGCAGCACCAAAAACGGCCAGTACTTC.

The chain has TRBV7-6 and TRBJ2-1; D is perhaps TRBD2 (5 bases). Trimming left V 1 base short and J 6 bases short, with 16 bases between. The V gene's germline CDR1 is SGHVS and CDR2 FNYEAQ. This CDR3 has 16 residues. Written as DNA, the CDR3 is TGTGCCAGCAGCTTAGGGCTAGCATATCTTGGCAATGAGCAGTTCTTC. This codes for CASSLGLAYLGNEQFF.

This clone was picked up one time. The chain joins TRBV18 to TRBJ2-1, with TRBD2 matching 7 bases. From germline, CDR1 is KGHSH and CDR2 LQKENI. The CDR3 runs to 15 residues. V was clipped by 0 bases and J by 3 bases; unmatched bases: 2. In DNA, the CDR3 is TGTGCCAGCTCACCACCTGCTAGCGGCTACAATGAGCAGTTCTTC. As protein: CASSPPASGYNEQFF.

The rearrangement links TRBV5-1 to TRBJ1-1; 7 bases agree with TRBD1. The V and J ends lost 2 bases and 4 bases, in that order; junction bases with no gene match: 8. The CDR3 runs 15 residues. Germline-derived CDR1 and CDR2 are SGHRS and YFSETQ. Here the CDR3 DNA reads TGCGCCAGCAGCTTCTCCCCAGGGGGGCCCACTGAAGCTTTCTTT. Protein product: CASSFSPGGPTEAFF.

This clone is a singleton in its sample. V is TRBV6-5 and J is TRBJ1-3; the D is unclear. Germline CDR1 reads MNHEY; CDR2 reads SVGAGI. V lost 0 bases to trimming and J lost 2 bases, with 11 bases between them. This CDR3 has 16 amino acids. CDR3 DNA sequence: TGTGCCAGCAGTTACTCGGCCGGGGTTGCTGGAAACACCATATATTTT. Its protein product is CASSYSAGVAGNTIYF.